This T cell receptor (beta chain) was recovered during a study of T cell responses to AZD1222 COVID-19 vaccine. This clone was observed a few times. CDR1 and CDR2 from the germline V gene are LGHDT and YNNKEL (reference sequence). This CDR3 has 15 residues. With V trimmed by 3 bases and J by 2 bases, 4 bases remained unmatched. Clones were sequenced by immunoSEQ multiplex PCR, and TCRdb holds only the in-frame ones, with some missing. The profile covers about 180,000 clones, with approximately 90% appearing a single time and approximately 3% taken by the ten largest. This specimen was peripheral blood, taken on day 0 of AZD1222 vaccination. The gene calls are TRBV3-1 (or the pseudogene TRBV3-2) and TRBJ1-3; TRBD1 matches 7 bases. This receptor was identified in an adult in good health. The CDR3 reads CASSQRQGAGNTIYF. For the CDR3, the DNA is TGTGCCAGCAGCCAGAGACAGGGTGCTGGAAACACCATATATTTT.